The 3 T cell receptor beta chains listed next were all sequenced from one sample in a study of T-cell memory formation after mild COVID-19. MiXCR was run by TCRdb on the 5' RACE reads, yielding one entry per CDR3 protein. The sample holds 300,000 to 350,000 distinct CDR3 sequences, approximately 19% seen once. What was sequenced was PBMCs or a T cell subset sorted from them (not recorded which). These receptors were collected from a young man who had mild COVID-19 (a few samples of this study predate the infection). Cell type and time point are not known.

The chain combines TRBV5-5 with TRBJ2-1, with a tentative D call TRBD1 (6 bases). This CDR3 comprises 15 residues. The germline CDR1 and CDR2 sequences are SGHKS and YYEKEE (reference sequence). The V and J ends lost 4 bases and 0 bases respectively, with 11 bases between them. The CDR3 here is CASSPGQNSYNEQFF. DNA for the CDR3: TGTGCCAGCAGCCCCGGACAGAACTCCTACAATGAGCAGTTCTTC.

This chain uses TRBV2 with TRBJ2-3; TRBD1 matches 9 bases. The CDR3 contains 14 residues. Germline CDR1 is SNHLY and CDR2 is FYNNEI. The V segment lost 9 bases and the J segment 6 bases; nucleotides outside the gene matches: 10. The CDR3: CASGGTGSPDTQYF. The CDR3 DNA reads as TGTGCCAGTGGGGGGACAGGGAGCCCCGATACGCAGTATTTT.

A few counts support this clonotype. The V and J genes are TRBV9 and TRBJ2-1; 9 bases line up with TRBD1. Per the germline V gene, CDR1 is SGDLS and CDR2 is YYNGEE. The CDR3 consists of 15 residues. J gave up 4 bases and V 3 bases, and 5 bases lay outside the gene matches. CDR3 sequence (DNA): TGTGCCAGCAGCGCGACAGGGGGTGTGTACAATGAGCAGTTCTTC. Translated: CASSATGGVYNEQFF.